This record covers a single TCR beta chain. Its antigen is unknown. Per-base qualities were not stored, and no clone one base away is much larger. This entry belongs to a study of blood T cell repertoires in COVID-19 (dated by TCRdb to the early 2020s). With regard to the full study: Collaborator samples came from the United States, Italy and Spain and covered acute and convalescent phases of COVID-19. The samples were drawn from the first 160 participants of the ongoing ImmuneRACE study and from more than 1,000 subjects provided by 6 global collaborators. The prospective study material was composed of cDNA or gDNA derived from T cells, B-cell-depleted T cells, or PBMCs. A freely available public database, intended as a resource for researchers studying the immune response to SARS-CoV-2, is where the repertoires were released. Where available, HLA class I and class II types were taken from metadata supplied by the sample provider and were not determined by assay-based typing. Subjects who had been exposed to COVID-19, were actively infected with it, or had recovered from it provided the deeply sampled blood TCRbeta repertoires that made up the dataset. The sample metadata nearly always contained a de-identified subject ID, COVID-19 status, age in years and sex. What the study reported, not specific to this receptor: The quantity of clinical and demographic metadata differed by source and by participant and was supplied without curation.

In the prospective study, participants were about 18 to 100 years old, resided in fewer than 25 geographic areas of the United States, and were enrolled through a virtual design. Cohort assignment in the prospective study relied on participant-reported clinical history from a screening survey and a study questionnaire. Recovered participants in ImmuneRACE Cohort 3 were defined as having two consecutive negative NP/OP PCR tests, clearance from a healthcare professional, or resolution of symptoms. Each participant in the prospective study had whole blood, serum and a nasopharyngeal or oropharyngeal swab collected by mobile phlebotomists. Additional blood draws and questionnaires over a roughly two-month period could optionally be provided by prospective study participants. Prospective study blood samples were shipped either frozen or at room temperature before DNA extraction. TCRbeta CDR3 regions were amplified from genomic DNA using the immunoSEQ Assay, a bias-controlled multiplex PCR. The original pipeline was this. Nucleated cell counts per sample were estimated from amplification of reference gene primers within the assay. Sequence reads were collapsed and filtered to measure the absolute abundance of every unique TCRbeta CDR3 rearrangement. For each sample, productive Simpson clonality was calculated as the square root of Simpson's diversity index over productive rearrangements. Here the immuneACCESS table is served through TCRdb, limited to in-frame sequences with V and J called. Missing clones are a known gap in these copies; in checked studies unresolved V genes cover under half, and the rest lacks a known reason. That table furnishes V, J and clone size, whereas the DNA furnished D and trimming. The sample yields some 350,000 clones; roughly 87% were counted once. The top ten hold 2.5% to 3% of the sample.

Sequences were obtained from PBMCs or T cells enriched from blood (not recorded which). This clonotype was sampled from a woman under 40 who had recovered from COVID-19.

The CDR3 protein: CASSRWDTARSGNTIYF. Here is the DNA: TGCGCCAGCAGCCGTTGGGACACGGCTCGCTCTGGAAACACCATATATTTT. The receptor chain draws on TRBV4-1 and TRBJ1-3, and the D gene may be TRBD1, 6 bases matching. Per the germline V gene, MGHRA is the CDR1 and YSYEKL is the CDR2. Its CDR3 holds 17 amino acids, cysteine through phenylalanine. The kept DNA is CDR3 alone, 51 bases in frame from the first base. The V end loses 4 bases and the J end loses 0 bases, and a stretch of 16 bases separates them.